This is a list of T cell receptor beta chains from one sample in a study of control samples from healthy donors and cancer patients. Some clones are missing from TCRdb's copy, which holds only in-frame ones; the method was immunoSEQ multiplex PCR. This repertoire shows tens of thousands of clones, less than 90% found once; its top ten account for approximately 15%. The sample consisted of blood. These receptors all come from a woman in her 70s in good health. The CDR3 runs from the conserved cysteine through the conserved F or W. Fields, in order: clone size, D gene, V gene, J gene, CDR3 protein, CDR3 DNA. A D gene is named only where the DNA matches it firmly. Not every row has a clone size; where given, it reads once, few, many or a size class.

size: NA; D: TRBD2; V: TRBV11-3; J: TRBJ2-1; CDR3: CASSPLGLAGGPTEQFF; DNA: TGTGCCAGCAGCCCCCTGGGACTAGCGGGAGGGCCTACTGAGCAGTTCTTC
size: NA; D: NA; V: TRBV2; J: TRBJ2-3; CDR3: CASSASPQVPDTQYF; DNA: TGTGCCAGCAGTGCCTCTCCTCAAGTCCCAGATACGCAGTATTTT
size: NA; D: TRBD1; V: TRBV2; J: TRBJ1-1; CDR3: CASSENRGDEAFF; DNA: TGTGCCAGCAGTGAAAACAGGGGTGATGAAGCTTTCTTT
size: NA; D: NA; V: TRBV4-2; J: TRBJ2-3; CDR3: CASSQESGDTQYF; DNA: TGTGCCAGCAGCCAAGAGTCGGGGGATACGCAGTATTTT
size: NA; D: NA; V: TRBV30; J: TRBJ1-3; CDR3: CAWSDLTGSGNTIYF; DNA: TGTGCCTGGAGTGACTTGACGGGCTCTGGAAACACCATATATTTT
size: once; D: NA; V: TRBV5-5; J: TRBJ1-4; CDR3: CASSLGEKLFF; DNA: TGTGCCAGCAGCTTAGGGGAAAAACTGTTTTTT
size: NA; D: NA; V: TRBV6-1; J: TRBJ1-2; CDR3: CASSERGYGYTF; DNA: TGTGCCAGCAGTGAACGGGGATACGGCTACACCTTC
size: NA; D: NA; V: TRBV19; J: TRBJ1-5; CDR3: CASSTGTGNQPQHF; DNA: TGTGCCAGTAGTACCGGGACGGGCAATCAGCCCCAGCATTTT
size: few; D: NA; V: TRBV13; J: TRBJ1-1; CDR3: CASSLYHEDTEAFF; DNA: TGTGCCAGCAGCTTATATCACGAGGACACTGAAGCTTTCTTT
size: NA; D: NA; V: TRBV25-1; J: TRBJ1-1; CDR3: CADLTGSGTEAFF; DNA: TGTGCCGACCTAACAGGGTCCGGGACTGAAGCTTTCTTT
size: NA; D: NA; V: TRBV30; J: TRBJ1-5; CDR3: CAWSGGGSNQPQHF; DNA: TGTGCCTGGAGCGGGGGGGGTAGTAATCAGCCCCAGCATTTT
size: NA; D: NA; V: TRBV20-1; J: TRBJ1-2; CDR3: CSARAGEGYTF; DNA: TGCAGTGCTAGAGCGGGAGAAGGCTACACCTTC
size: NA; D: NA; V: TRBV19; J: TRBJ2-3; CDR3: CASSLSGRLMITDTQYF; DNA: TGTGCCAGTAGTCTAAGCGGGCGCCTTATGATCACAGATACGCAGTATTTT
size: NA; D: TRBD1; V: TRBV5-1; J: TRBJ1-1; CDR3: CASSPADRVDTEAFF; DNA: TGCGCCAGCAGCCCGGCTGACAGGGTGGACACTGAAGCTTTCTTT
size: few; D: TRBD2; V: TRBV4-1; J: TRBJ2-7; CDR3: CASSQDLASGGFREQYF; DNA: TGCGCCAGCAGCCAAGATTTGGCTAGCGGGGGGTTTAGGGAGCAGTACTTC
size: NA; D: NA; V: TRBV7-6; J: TRBJ2-2; CDR3: CASSLTLGNTGELFF; DNA: TGTGCCAGCAGCTTAACCTTAGGGAACACCGGGGAGCTGTTTTTT
size: NA; D: TRBD2; V: TRBV7-8; J: TRBJ2-1; CDR3: CASSLGLANINNEQFF; DNA: TGTGCCAGCAGCTTGGGACTAGCCAACATCAATAATGAGCAGTTCTTC
size: NA; D: NA; V: TRBV9; J: TRBJ1-2; CDR3: CASSVARSPNYGYTF; DNA: TGTGCCAGCAGCGTAGCTAGGTCCCCTAACTATGGCTACACCTTC
size: NA; D: TRBD1; V: TRBV2; J: TRBJ1-5; CDR3: CASSAGQGVRKPQHF; DNA: TGTGCCAGCAGTGCCGGACAGGGCGTTCGTAAGCCCCAGCATTTT
size: NA; D: TRBD1; V: TRBV27; J: TRBJ1-1; CDR3: CASSSWTGGNTEAFF; DNA: TGTGCCAGCAGTTCCTGGACAGGAGGAAACACTGAAGCTTTCTTT
size: NA; D: TRBD1; V: TRBV11-3; J: TRBJ1-5; CDR3: CATSHPQGATNQPQHF; DNA: TGTGCCACCTCTCATCCACAGGGGGCTACGAATCAGCCCCAGCATTTT
size: once; D: NA; V: TRBV7-2; J: TRBJ2-7; CDR3: CASSLNSYEQYF; DNA: TGTGCCAGCAGCTTAAATTCCTACGAGCAGTACTTC
size: NA; D: NA; V: TRBV4-3; J: TRBJ2-6; CDR3: CASGEGAVSSGANVLTF; DNA: TGCGCCAGCGGCGAAGGGGCGGTGAGCTCTGGGGCCAACGTCCTGACTTTC
size: NA; D: TRBD1; V: TRBV19; J: TRBJ1-1; CDR3: CATGGNTEAFF; DNA: TGTGCCACAGGGGGGAACACTGAAGCTTTCTTT
size: NA; D: NA; V: TRBV6-2/TRBV6-3; J: TRBJ2-5; CDR3: CASSLGRWETQYF; DNA: TGTGCCAGCAGCTTGGGACGGTGGGAGACCCAGTACTTC
size: NA; D: NA; V: TRBV27; J: TRBJ2-2; CDR3: CASREGQLGAGELFF; DNA: TGTGCCAGCAGGGAGGGACAGCTTGGGGCCGGGGAGCTGTTTTTT